This TCR beta chain derives from a study of CD8+CD57+ T cells in acquired aplastic anemia. All patients picked for sequencing had shown, by flow cytometry, an expansion of CD8+CD57+ cells. For CDR3 and TCR beta VDJ profiling, genomic DNA was the template used. TCRdb itself ran the reads through MiXCR, one entry per CDR3 protein. The sample carries more than 150,000 distinct CDR3 sequences, around 45% recorded once. The CDR3 is 15 amino acids. The germline V gene has CDR1 LNHDA and CDR2 SQIVND (reference sequence). Study-level results: Overlap between patients and controls comprised about 28 CD8+ CDR3 sequences.

With respect to this clonotype: Its antigen is unknown. One end of the junction fails to match germline, which may point to a read error.

Source material: sorted CD4+, CD8+, or CD8+CD57+ T cells (not recorded which) from PBMCs. This sequence joins TRBV19 and TRBJ2-1; D is perhaps TRBD2 (6 bases). The clonotype was recovered from a human donor with aplastic anemia. The CDR3 is CASSIFAGNYDEQFF. Written as DNA, the CDR3 is TGTGCCAGTAGTATTTTTGCGGGGAACTACGATGAGCAGTTCTTC.